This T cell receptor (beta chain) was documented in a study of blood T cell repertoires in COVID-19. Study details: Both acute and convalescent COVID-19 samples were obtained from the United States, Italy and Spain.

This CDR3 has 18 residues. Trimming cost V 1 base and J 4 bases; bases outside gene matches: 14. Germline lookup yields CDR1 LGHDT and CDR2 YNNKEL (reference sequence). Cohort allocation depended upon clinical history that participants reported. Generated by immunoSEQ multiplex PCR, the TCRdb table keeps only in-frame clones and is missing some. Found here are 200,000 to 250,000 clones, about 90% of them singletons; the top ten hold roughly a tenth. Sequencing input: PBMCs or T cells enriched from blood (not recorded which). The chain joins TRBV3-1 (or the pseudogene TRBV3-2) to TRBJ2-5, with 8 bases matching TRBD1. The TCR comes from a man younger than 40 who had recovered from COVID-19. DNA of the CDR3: TGTGCCAGCAGCCAAGGGCCCGGGGCAGGGGGCTCGAGAGAGACCCAGTACTTC. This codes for CASSQGPGAGGSRETQYF.